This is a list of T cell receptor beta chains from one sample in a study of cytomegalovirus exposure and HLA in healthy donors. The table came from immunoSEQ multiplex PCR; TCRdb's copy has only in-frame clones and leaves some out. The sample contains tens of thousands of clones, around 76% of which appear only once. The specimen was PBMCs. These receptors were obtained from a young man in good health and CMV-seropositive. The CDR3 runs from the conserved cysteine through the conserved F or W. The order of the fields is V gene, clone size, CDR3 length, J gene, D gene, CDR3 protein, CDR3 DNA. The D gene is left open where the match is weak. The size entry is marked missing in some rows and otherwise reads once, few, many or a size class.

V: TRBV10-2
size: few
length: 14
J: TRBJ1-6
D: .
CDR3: CASSAKSDNSPLHF
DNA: TGCGCCAGCAGTGCTAAGTCCGATAATTCACCCCTCCACTTT

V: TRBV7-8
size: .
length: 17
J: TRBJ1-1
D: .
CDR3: CASSLAREGILNTEAFF
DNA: TGTGCCAGCAGCTTAGCGCGGGAGGGCATTTTGAACACTGAAGCTTTCTTT

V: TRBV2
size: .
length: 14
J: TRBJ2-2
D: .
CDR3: CASSSSANTGELFF
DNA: TGTGCCAGCAGTTCTTCCGCGAACACCGGGGAGCTGTTTTTT

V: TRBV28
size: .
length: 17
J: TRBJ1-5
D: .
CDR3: CASSLVGYRVSNQPQHF
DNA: TGTGCCAGCAGTTTAGTGGGGTACAGGGTTAGCAATCAGCCCCAGCATTTT

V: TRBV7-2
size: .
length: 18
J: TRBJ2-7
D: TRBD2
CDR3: CASSPVGLAGGVLNEQYF
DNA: TGTGCCAGCAGCCCTGTGGGACTAGCGGGGGGGGTTTTAAACGAGCAGTACTTC

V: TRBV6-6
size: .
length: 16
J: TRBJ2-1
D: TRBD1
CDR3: CASSYSRDRGPNEQFF
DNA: TGTGCCAGCAGTTACTCCCGAGACAGGGGTCCCAATGAGCAGTTCTTC

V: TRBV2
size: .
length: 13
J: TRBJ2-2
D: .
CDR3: CASRAIQPGELFF
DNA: TGTGCCAGCAGGGCCATACAACCCGGGGAGCTGTTTTTT

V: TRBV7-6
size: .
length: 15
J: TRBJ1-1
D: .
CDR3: CASSGSIVMNTEAFF
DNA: TGTGCCAGCTCCGGGTCGATAGTTATGAACACTGAAGCTTTCTTT

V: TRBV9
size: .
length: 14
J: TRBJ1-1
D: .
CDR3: CASSVAKRGTEAFF
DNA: TGTGCCAGCAGCGTAGCGAAAAGGGGCACTGAAGCTTTCTTT

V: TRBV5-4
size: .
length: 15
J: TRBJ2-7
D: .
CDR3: CASSLQQRDSYEQYF
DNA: TGTGCCAGCAGCCTACAACAAAGGGACTCCTACGAGCAGTACTTC

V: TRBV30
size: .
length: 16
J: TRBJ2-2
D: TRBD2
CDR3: CAWGTSGGVYTGELFF
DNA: TGTGCCTGGGGGACTAGCGGGGGGGTCTACACCGGGGAGCTGTTTTTT

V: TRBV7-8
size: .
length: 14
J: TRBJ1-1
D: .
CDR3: CASSLKAGFTEAFF
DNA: TGTGCCAGCAGCTTAAAAGCAGGGTTCACTGAAGCTTTCTTT

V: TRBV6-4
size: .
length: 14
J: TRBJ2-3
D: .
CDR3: CASSDGGPTDTQYF
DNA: TGTGCCAGCAGTGACGGGGGCCCCACAGATACGCAGTATTTT

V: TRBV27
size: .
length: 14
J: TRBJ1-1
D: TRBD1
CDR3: CASSSPDRAVKAFF
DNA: TGTGCCAGCAGTTCTCCGGACAGGGCGGTCAAAGCTTTCTTT

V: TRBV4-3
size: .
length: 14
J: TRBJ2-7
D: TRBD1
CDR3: CASSRDRGPYEQYF
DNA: TGCGCCAGCAGCCGGGACAGGGGTCCCTACGAGCAGTACTTC

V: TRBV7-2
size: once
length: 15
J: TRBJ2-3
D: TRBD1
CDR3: CASSLVGQGPDTQYF
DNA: TGTGCCAGCAGCTTAGTGGGACAGGGTCCCGATACGCAGTATTTT

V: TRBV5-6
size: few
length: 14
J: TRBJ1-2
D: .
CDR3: CASSFSQGGYGYTF
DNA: TGTGCCAGCAGCTTTTCGCAGGGCGGCTATGGCTACACCTTC

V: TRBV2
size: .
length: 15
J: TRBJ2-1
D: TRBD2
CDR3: CASRGAGGRDDEQFF
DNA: TGTGCCAGCAGGGGGGCGGGGGGGCGAGACGATGAGCAGTTCTTC

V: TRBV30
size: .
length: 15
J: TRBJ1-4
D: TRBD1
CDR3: CAWTGPEGAGEKLFF
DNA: TGTGCCTGGACGGGGCCAGAGGGGGCAGGAGAAAAACTGTTTTTT

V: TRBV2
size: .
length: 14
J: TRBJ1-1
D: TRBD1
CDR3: CASSSDRGFTEAFF
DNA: TGTGCCAGCAGTTCGGACAGGGGTTTCACTGAAGCTTTCTTT

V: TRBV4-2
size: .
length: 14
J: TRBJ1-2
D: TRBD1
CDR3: CASSQSGGPFHYTF
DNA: TGTGCCAGCAGCCAATCAGGGGGGCCGTTCCACTACACCTTC

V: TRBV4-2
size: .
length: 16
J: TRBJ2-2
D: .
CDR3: CASSQDQAGLPGELFF
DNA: TGTGCCAGCAGCCAAGATCAGGCCGGACTTCCCGGGGAGCTGTTTTTT

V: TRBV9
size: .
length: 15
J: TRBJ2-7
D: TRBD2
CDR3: CASSVDGRGVYEQYF
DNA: TGTGCCAGCAGCGTAGACGGGAGGGGGGTCTACGAGCAGTACTTC

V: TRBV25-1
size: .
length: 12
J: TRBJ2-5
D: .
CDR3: CASSLGVETQYF
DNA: TGTGCCAGCAGTCTCGGGGTGGAGACCCAGTACTTC

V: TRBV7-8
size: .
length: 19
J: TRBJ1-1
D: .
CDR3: CASSLASGWGVGMNTEAFF
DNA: TGTGCCAGCAGCTTAGCGTCGGGTTGGGGAGTGGGGATGAACACTGAAGCTTTCTTT

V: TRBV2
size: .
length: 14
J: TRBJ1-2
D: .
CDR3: CASRAQGRGYGYTF
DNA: TGTGCCAGCAGGGCACAGGGCCGAGGCTATGGCTACACCTTC

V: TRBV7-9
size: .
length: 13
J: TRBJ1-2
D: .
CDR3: CASSLSRLYGYTF
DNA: TGTGCCAGCAGCTTATCGCGCCTCTATGGCTACACCTTC

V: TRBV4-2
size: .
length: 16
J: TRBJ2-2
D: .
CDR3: CASSQDFRGGTGELFF
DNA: TGTGCCAGCAGCCAAGATTTCAGGGGCGGCACCGGGGAGCTGTTTTTT

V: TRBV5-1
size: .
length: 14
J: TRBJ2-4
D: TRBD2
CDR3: CASSFGGAQNIQYF
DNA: TGCGCCAGCAGCTTCGGGGGGGCGCAAAACATTCAGTACTTC

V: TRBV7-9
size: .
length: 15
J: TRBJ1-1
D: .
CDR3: CASSQRTGTNTEAFF
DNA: TGTGCCAGCAGCCAAAGAACCGGGACTAACACTGAAGCTTTCTTT

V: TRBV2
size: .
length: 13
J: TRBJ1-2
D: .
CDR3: CASSGPGNYGYTF
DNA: TGTGCCAGCAGTGGGCCGGGGAACTATGGCTACACCTTC

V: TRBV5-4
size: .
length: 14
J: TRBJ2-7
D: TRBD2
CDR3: CASSFWGGSYEQYF
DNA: TGTGCCAGCAGCTTTTGGGGGGGATCCTACGAGCAGTACTTC

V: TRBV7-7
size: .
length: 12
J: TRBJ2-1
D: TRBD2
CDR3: CASSTIGGTKFF
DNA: TGTGCCAGCAGTACCATTGGGGGGACTAAATTCTTC

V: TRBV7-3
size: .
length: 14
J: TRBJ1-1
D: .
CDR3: CASSLVQGGTEAFF
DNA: TGTGCCAGCAGCTTAGTACAGGGCGGAACTGAAGCTTTCTTT

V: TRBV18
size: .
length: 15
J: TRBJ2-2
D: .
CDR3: CASSPRRANTGELFF
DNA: TGTGCCAGCTCACCAAGGAGGGCAAACACCGGGGAGCTGTTTTTT

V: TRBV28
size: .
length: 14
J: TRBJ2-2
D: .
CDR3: CASTLGSSPGELFF
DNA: TGTGCCAGCACCCTTGGCTCGTCCCCCGGGGAGCTGTTTTTT

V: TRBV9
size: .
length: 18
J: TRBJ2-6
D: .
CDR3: CASSARTTGNSGANVLTF
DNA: TGTGCCAGCAGCGCGCGTACAACAGGGAACTCTGGGGCCAACGTCCTGACTTTC

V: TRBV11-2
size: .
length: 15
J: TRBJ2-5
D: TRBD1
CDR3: CASSLGTGGGETQYF
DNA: TGTGCCAGCAGCTTGGGGACAGGGGGCGGGGAGACCCAGTACTTC

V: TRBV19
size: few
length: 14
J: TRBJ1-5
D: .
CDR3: CASSPTSSNQPQHF
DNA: TGTGCCAGTAGTCCTACTAGTAGCAATCAGCCCCAGCATTTT

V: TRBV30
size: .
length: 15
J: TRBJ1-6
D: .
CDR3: CAWSAPGHYNSPLHF
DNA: TGTGCCTGGAGTGCACCGGGACATTATAATTCACCCCTCCACTTT

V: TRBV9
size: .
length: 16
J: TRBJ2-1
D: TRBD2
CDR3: CASSVAPSGGGDEQFF
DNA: TGTGCCAGCAGCGTAGCTCCGAGCGGGGGCGGGGATGAGCAGTTCTTC

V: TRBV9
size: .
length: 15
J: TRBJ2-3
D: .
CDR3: CASSVADYPTDTQYF
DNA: TGTGCCAGCAGCGTGGCGGACTACCCCACAGATACGCAGTATTTT

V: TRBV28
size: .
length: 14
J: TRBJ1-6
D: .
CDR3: CASSLGQSRSPLHF
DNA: TGTGCCAGCAGTTTGGGCCAGTCCCGTTCACCCCTCCACTTT

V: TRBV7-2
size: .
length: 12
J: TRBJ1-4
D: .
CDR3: CASSLSGEKLFF
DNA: TGTGCCAGCAGTTTATCGGGTGAAAAACTGTTTTTT